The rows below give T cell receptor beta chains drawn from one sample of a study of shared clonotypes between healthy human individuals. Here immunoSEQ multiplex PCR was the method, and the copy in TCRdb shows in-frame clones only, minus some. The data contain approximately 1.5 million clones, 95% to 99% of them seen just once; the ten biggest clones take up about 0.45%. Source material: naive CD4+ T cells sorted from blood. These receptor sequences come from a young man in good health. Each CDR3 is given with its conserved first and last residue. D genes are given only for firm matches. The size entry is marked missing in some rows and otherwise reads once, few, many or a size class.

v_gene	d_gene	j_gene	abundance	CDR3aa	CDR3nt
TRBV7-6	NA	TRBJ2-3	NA	CASSLKTGFGDTQYF	TGTGCCAGCAGCTTAAAGACAGGATTTGGGGATACGCAGTATTTT
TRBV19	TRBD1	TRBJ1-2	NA	CASSINRGYYGYTF	TGTGCCAGTAGTATCAACAGGGGCTACTATGGCTACACCTTC
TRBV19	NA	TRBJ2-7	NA	CASTSGREYEQYF	TGTGCCAGCACGTCCGGCAGAGAATACGAGCAGTACTTC
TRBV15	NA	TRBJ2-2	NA	CATSRGPVGTGELFF	TGTGCCACCAGCCGCGGGCCAGTCGGCACCGGGGAGCTGTTTTTT
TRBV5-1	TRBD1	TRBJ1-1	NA	CASSQDRDRGLNTEAFF	TGCGCCAGCAGTCAAGACCGGGACAGGGGATTGAACACTGAAGCTTTCTTT
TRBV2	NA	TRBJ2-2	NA	CASIARTNTGELFF	TGTGCCAGCATCGCAAGGACGAACACCGGGGAGCTGTTTTTT
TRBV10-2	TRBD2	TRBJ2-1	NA	CASSGLAGVNEQFF	TGCGCCAGCAGTGGACTAGCGGGAGTCAATGAGCAGTTCTTC
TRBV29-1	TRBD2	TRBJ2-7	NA	CSVGLAGGFNEQYF	TGCAGCGTTGGACTAGCGGGAGGTTTCAACGAGCAGTACTTC
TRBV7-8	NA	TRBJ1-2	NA	CASSPLARVNYGYTF	TGTGCCAGCAGCCCCCTGGCCCGAGTTAACTATGGCTACACCTTC
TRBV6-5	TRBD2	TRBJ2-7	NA	CASSPVGGRYEQYF	TGTGCCAGCAGCCCAGTCGGCGGGAGGTACGAGCAGTACTTC
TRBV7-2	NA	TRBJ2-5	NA	CASSLGTRETQYF	TGTGCCAGCAGCTTAGGGACACGCGAGACCCAGTACTTC
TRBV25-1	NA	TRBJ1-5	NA	CASSEQGGSNQPQHF	TGTGCCAGCAGTGAACAGGGTGGTAGCAATCAGCCCCAGCATTTT
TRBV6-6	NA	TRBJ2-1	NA	CASRPLAPPYNEQFF	TGTGCCAGCAGGCCTCTAGCGCCCCCCTACAATGAGCAGTTCTTC
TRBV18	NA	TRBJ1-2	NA	CASSRDRVGYGYTF	TGTGCCAGCTCACGGGATAGGGTTGGCTATGGCTACACCTTC
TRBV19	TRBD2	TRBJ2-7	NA	CASSTSFGLAGARAYEQYF	TGTGCCAGTAGTACCAGCTTCGGACTAGCGGGAGCGAGAGCCTACGAGCAGTACTTC
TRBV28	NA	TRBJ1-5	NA	CASSPPWGSNQPQHF	TGTGCCAGCAGTCCCCCCTGGGGGAGCAATCAGCCCCAGCATTTT
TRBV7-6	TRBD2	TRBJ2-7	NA	CASSLVVASGSRTGVHEQYF	TGTGCCAGCAGCTTAGTTGTGGCTAGCGGGAGCAGAACGGGGGTCCACGAGCAGTACTTC
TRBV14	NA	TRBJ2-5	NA	CASRDGGRETQYF	TGTGCCAGCAGAGATGGGGGCCGGGAGACCCAGTACTTC
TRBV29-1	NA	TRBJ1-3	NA	CSVEFSPNSGNTIYF	TGCAGCGTTGAGTTTAGTCCGAACTCTGGAAACACCATATATTTT
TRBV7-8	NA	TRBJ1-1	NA	CASSLGAGMNTEAFF	TGTGCCAGCAGCTTAGGGGCCGGGATGAACACTGAAGCTTTCTTT
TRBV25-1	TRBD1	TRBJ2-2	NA	CASSEPRDRGPKTGELFF	TGTGCCAGCAGTGAGCCCCGCGACAGGGGGCCCAAAACCGGGGAGCTGTTTTTT
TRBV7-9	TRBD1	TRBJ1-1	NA	CASSSTGGNTEAFF	TGTGCCAGCAGCTCGACAGGGGGCAACACTGAAGCTTTCTTT
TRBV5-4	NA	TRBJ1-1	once	CASSLALNTEAFF	TGTGCCAGCAGCTTGGCTTTGAACACTGAAGCTTTCTTT
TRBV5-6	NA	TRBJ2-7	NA	CASSFLTYEQYF	TGTGCCAGCAGCTTTTTAACCTACGAGCAGTACTTC
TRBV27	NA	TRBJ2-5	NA	CASSLRYRTEGQETQYF	TGTGCCAGCAGTTTACGGTATAGGACAGAGGGACAAGAGACCCAGTACTTC
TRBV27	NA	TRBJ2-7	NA	CASSLGGLRNEQYF	TGTGCCAGCAGTTTAGGGGGACTTAGGAACGAGCAGTACTTC
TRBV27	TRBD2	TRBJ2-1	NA	CASSLMGLVTVNEQFF	TGTGCCAGCAGTTTAATGGGACTAGTGACGGTCAATGAGCAGTTCTTC
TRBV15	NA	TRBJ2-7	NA	CATSRDMMGGLYNEQYF	TGTGCCACCAGCAGAGATATGATGGGGGGCCTTTATAACGAGCAGTACTTC
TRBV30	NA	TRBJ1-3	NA	CAWSVGARTGNTIYF	TGTGCCTGGAGTGTGGGAGCTCGGACTGGAAACACCATATATTTT
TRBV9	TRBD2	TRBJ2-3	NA	CASSAGLAGWNTQYF	TGTGCCAGCAGCGCAGGACTAGCGGGGTGGAATACGCAGTATTTT
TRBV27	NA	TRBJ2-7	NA	CASIKEGTMYEQYF	TGTGCCAGCATAAAGGAGGGGACCATGTACGAGCAGTACTTC
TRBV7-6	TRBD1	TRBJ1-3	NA	CASSLSAGGAEGGNTIYF	TGTGCCAGCAGCTTAAGTGCAGGGGGCGCCGAGGGTGGAAACACCATATATTTT
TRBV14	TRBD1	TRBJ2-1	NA	CASRVGQGNFNEQFF	TGTGCCAGCAGAGTGGGACAGGGAAATTTCAATGAGCAGTTCTTC
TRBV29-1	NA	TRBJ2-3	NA	CSVDARAGLTQYF	TGCAGCGTTGACGCAAGGGCTGGGCTTACGCAGTATTTT
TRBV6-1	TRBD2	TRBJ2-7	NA	CASSAPSGRPLYEQYF	TGTGCCAGCAGTGCCCCCAGCGGGAGGCCCCTCTACGAGCAGTACTTC
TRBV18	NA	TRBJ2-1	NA	CASSPQVFDNEQFF	TGTGCCAGCTCACCACAGGTTTTTGACAATGAGCAGTTCTTC
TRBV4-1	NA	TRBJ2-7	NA	CASSQEPGYEQYF	TGCGCCAGCAGCCAAGAACCGGGGTACGAGCAGTACTTC
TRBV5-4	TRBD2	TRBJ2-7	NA	CASTAGGARGYEQYF	TGTGCCAGCACCGCCGGGGGGGCAAGGGGCTACGAGCAGTACTTC
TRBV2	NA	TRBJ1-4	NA	CASRGLAQWVEKLFF	TGTGCCAGCAGGGGATTGGCGCAGTGGGTTGAAAAACTGTTTTTT
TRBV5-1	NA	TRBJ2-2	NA	CASSSGTWNTGELFF	TGCGCCAGCAGCTCAGGGACATGGAACACCGGGGAGCTGTTTTTT
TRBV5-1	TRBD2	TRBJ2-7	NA	CASSHGLAGSLEQYF	TGCGCCAGCAGCCACGGACTAGCCGGGAGCCTCGAGCAGTACTTC
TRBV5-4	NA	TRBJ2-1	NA	CASRKDRDSYNEQFF	TGTGCCAGCAGAAAGGACAGAGACTCCTACAATGAGCAGTTCTTC
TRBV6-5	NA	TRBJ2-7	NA	CASSPVGTYEQYF	TGTGCCAGCAGCCCCGTAGGGACCTACGAGCAGTACTTC
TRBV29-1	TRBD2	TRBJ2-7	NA	CSVDRAGGPGEQYF	TGCAGCGTTGACAGAGCGGGAGGGCCTGGCGAGCAGTACTTC
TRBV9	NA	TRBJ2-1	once	CASSVAEVSYNEQFF	TGTGCCAGCAGCGTAGCGGAGGTGTCCTACAATGAGCAGTTCTTC